The 32 T cell receptor beta chains given below trace back to one sample, sequenced in a study of blood T cell repertoires in COVID-19. Clones were read by immunoSEQ multiplex PCR, and TCRdb kept only the in-frame ones, dropping some. The sample consists of 75,000 to 100,000 clones, 86% of them appearing once. Sequencing input: peripheral blood. Every receptor here comes from a man older than 75 with acute or convalescent COVID-19.

This sequence joins TRBV28 and TRBJ1-2, with 10 bases fitting TRBD1. V was pared by 7 bases and J by 8 bases, with 13 bases of the junction left unmatched. Per the germline V gene, CDR1 is MDHEN and CDR2 is SYDVKM. There are 15 residues in the CDR3. CDR3 residues: CASNSDRGTAVGYTF. For the CDR3, the DNA is TGTGCCAGCAACTCGGACAGGGGGACCGCAGTGGGCTACACCTTC.

In nucleotides, the CDR3 is TGTGCCAGCAGGGGACAGGGGAACGAGCAGTACTTC. Translated: CASRGQGNEQYF. This chain connects TRBV28 to TRBJ2-7; 10 bases match TRBD1. The CDR3 is 12 amino acids. Losses at the gene ends were 6 bases for V and 5 bases for J; bases not matched to a gene: 1. Looked up from germline, CDR1 is MDHEN and CDR2 is SYDVKM.

This chain uses TRBV19 with TRBJ1-5; 8 bases are shared with TRBD1. Germline V CDR1 and CDR2: LNHDA, SQIVND (reference sequence). V was clipped by 5 bases and J by 7 bases; unmatched bases: 10. The CDR3 runs to 15 residues. This chain's CDR3 is CASSGSGGAGQPQHF. The CDR3 DNA is TGTGCCAGTAGTGGTTCAGGGGGCGCGGGACAGCCCCAGCATTTT.

The CDR3 DNA sequence: TGTGCCTGGAGTGTTGGGAGACTTGGAGCTAGGGAGCTGTTTTTT. As protein: CAWSVGRLGARELFF. The gene calls are TRBV30 and TRBJ2-2; a weak D match, TRBD2 (5 bases). The CDR3 is made up of 15 amino acids. The V end was cut by 0 bases, the J end by 9 bases, with 17 bases between. Germline loops: CDR1 GTSNPN, CDR2 SVGIG (reference sequence).

V and J are TRBV5-6 and TRBJ2-7; D perhaps matches TRBD2 (5 bases). Germline CDR1 SGHDT, CDR2 YYEEEE. There are 13 residues in the CDR3. V was trimmed by 4 bases and J by 5 bases, leaving 13 bases between them. CDR3 loop: CASSGIGEHEQYF. The CDR3 nucleotides read TGTGCCAGCAGCGGGATCGGGGAGCACGAGCAGTACTTC.

This clone appeared a single time. The rearrangement uses TRBV15 and TRBJ2-7; a weak D match, TRBD2 (6 bases). The V end lost 7 bases, the J end lost 2 bases, and 15 bases lay between the germline ends. The CDR3 is 14 residues long. In germline, CDR1 is LNHNV, CDR2 YYDKDF (reference sequence). The CDR3 sequence is CATTPGDGPYEQYF. CDR3 nucleotide sequence: TGTGCCACCACCCCGGGGGACGGACCCTACGAGCAGTACTTC.

At least ten counts were recorded for this clone. This chain uses TRBV11-3 with TRBJ2-2, with 8 bases identical to TRBD1. The trim removed 5 bases at V and 1 base at J, leaving 3 bases unmatched. In germline, CDR1 is SGHNT, CDR2 YENEEA. The CDR3 spans 15 residues. The CDR3 protein is CASSQGTGNTGELFF. DNA of the CDR3: TGTGCCAGCAGCCAGGGGACAGGGAACACCGGGGAGCTGTTTTTT.

The J gene is TRBJ2-1, the V gene TRBV6-5; 12 nucleotides line up with TRBD1. CDR3 size: 15 residues. V shed 6 bases, J shed 8 bases, and the junction held 8 bases outside the gene matches. Germline values: CDR1 MNHEY, CDR2 SVGAGI. CDR3 sequence: CASSDPGQGAHEQFF. The CDR3 nucleotides are TGTGCCAGCAGCGATCCGGGACAGGGGGCGCATGAGCAGTTCTTC.

This rearrangement joins TRBV4-3 to TRBJ2-2, with D tentatively TRBD2 (5 bases). Germline-derived CDR1 and CDR2 are LGHNA and YSLEER. The CDR3 has 15 residues. V shed 0 bases and J shed 5 bases, with 10 bases lying between them. The CDR3 reads CASSQDLGVTGELFF. The DNA of the CDR3 is TGCGCCAGCAGCCAAGATCTCGGGGTGACCGGGGAGCTGTTTTTT.

V is TRBV28 and J is TRBJ1-2, with TRBD1 matching 7 bases. The V gene's germline CDR1 is MDHEN and CDR2 SYDVKM. V lost 5 bases, J lost 4 bases, and 10 bases stayed unmatched. The CDR3 contains 15 residues. As DNA, the CDR3 is TGTGCCAGCAGTCCCGGGACAGAGCCCTTCTATGGCTACACCTTC. Translation: CASSPGTEPFYGYTF.

This chain uses TRBV7-5 with TRBJ1-5. TRBV7-5 constitutes a pseudogene. The CDR3 is 13 amino acids. CDR3 coding DNA: TGTGCCAGAAGCTTCAATCGGGGTCTGCAGTCTTATTTT. Amino acid sequence: CARSFNRGLQSYF.

V gene TRBV6-5 combines with J gene TRBJ2-7; D is uncertain. The V end lost 6 bases, the J end lost 2 bases, and 5 bases lay between the germline ends. This CDR3 spans 11 amino acids. Germline V gene lookup returns CDR1 MNHEY and CDR2 SVGAGI. CDR3 nucleotide sequence: TGTGCCAGCAGCACGGCCTACGAGCAGTACTTC. It is translated as CASSTAYEQYF.

This clone has just one count. The chain is built from TRBV11-2 and TRBJ2-2, with 7 bases fitting TRBD2. V lost 4 bases, J lost 6 bases, and 8 bases stayed unmatched. In germline, CDR1 is SGHAT, CDR2 FQNNGV. This CDR3 contains 15 residues. The CDR3 coding sequence is TGTGCCAGCAGCTCCGCCGCGGGAGTAGCCGGGGAGCTGTTTTTT. It specifies CASSSAAGVAGELFF.

The V gene is TRBV6-2 or TRBV6-3, the J gene TRBJ2-1, with TRBD1 matching over 10 bases. V shed 5 bases and J 13 bases; nucleotides not matched to a gene: 5. This CDR3 has 12 amino acids. Germline V gives CDR1 MNHEY, CDR2 SVGEGT. CDR3 nucleotide sequence: TGTGCCAGCAGTCACGGGACAGGGGAACAGTTCTTC. It specifies CASSHGTGEQFF.

V and J are TRBV27 and TRBJ2-7, with D tentatively TRBD1 (5 bases). The CDR3 loop spans 16 amino acids. Germline-derived CDR1 and CDR2 are MNHEY and SMNVEV (reference sequence). V dropped 2 bases and J dropped 6 bases, with 20 bases sitting between them. This chain's CDR3 is CASSLRVMGRVTEQYF. DNA for the CDR3: TGTGCCAGCAGTTTAAGGGTCATGGGCAGGGTGACCGAGCAGTACTTC.

CDR3 coding DNA: TGTGCCAGCAGTTACCCCTATAAGTGGACTAATGAAAAACTGTTTTTT. It specifies CASSYPYKWTNEKLFF. This rearrangement joins TRBV6-5 to TRBJ1-4, with no clear D. CDR1 and CDR2 (germline): MNHEY, SVGAGI. Trimming pared 2 bases from V and 2 bases from J, leaving 12 bases between. CDR3 length: 16 amino acids.

This CDR3 is CASSPIRVQGEKLFF. CDR3 bases: TGTGCCAGCTCACCAATCAGGGTACAGGGAGAAAAACTGTTTTTT. V usage is TRBV18 and J usage is TRBJ1-4; weak D call: TRBD1 (6 bases). The V end was cut by 2 bases, the J end by 8 bases, with 15 bases between. Germline V gives CDR1 KGHSH, CDR2 LQKENI. The CDR3 contains 15 residues.

This clone showed up just once. The chain links TRBV29-1 to TRBJ2-7, with 9 bases identical to TRBD2. This CDR3 spans 13 amino acids. The germline V gene encodes CDR1 SQVTM and CDR2 ANQGSEA. V shed 6 bases, J shed 3 bases, and the junction held 6 bases outside the gene matches. This CDR3 is CSVSTSGNYEQYF. CDR3 nucleotide sequence: TGCAGCGTCTCGACTAGCGGAAACTACGAGCAGTACTTC.

V usage is TRBV2 and J usage is TRBJ1-1; possibly TRBD1 for D (6 bases). The length of the CDR3 is 15 residues. V was cut by 2 bases and J by 5 bases, with 15 bases left in between. Germline V gene sequence: CDR1 SNHLY, CDR2 FYNNEI. The CDR3 spells CASSEQARGLTEAFF. CDR3 nucleotides: TGTGCCAGCAGTGAACAAGCCAGGGGTTTGACTGAAGCTTTCTTT.

The genes are TRBV5-8 and TRBJ2-7; the D gene is possibly TRBD2 (5 bases). V lost 2 bases and J 8 bases, leaving 17 bases between the germline ends. The CDR3 runs to 14 residues. CDR1 is SGHTS, CDR2 YDEGEE, per germline. CDR3 coding DNA: TGTGCCAGCAGCTTACCCGGACTTCCAAGCCAGCAGTACTTC. It yields the protein CASSLPGLPSQQYF.

The chain employs TRBV6-6 and TRBJ2-5; D possibly corresponds to TRBD1 (6 bases). V lost 4 bases, J lost 4 bases, and 19 bases lay in between. This CDR3 region has 16 residues. Germline CDR1 MNHNY, CDR2 SVGAGI (reference sequence). Here the CDR3 DNA reads TGTGCCAGCAGTTGGGGCCCGGCTGGGGGCCCAGAGACCCAGTACTTC. Translating it yields CASSWGPAGGPETQYF.

This clone was seen a few times. The J gene is TRBJ2-5, the V gene TRBV5-1; tentative D call: TRBD2 (6 bases). The CDR3 consists of 15 residues. Trimming removed 0 bases at V and 5 bases at J, with 14 bases between. Germline V CDR1 and CDR2: SGHRS, YFSETQ. CDR3 sequence reads: CASSLVTGSGETQYF. CDR3 coding DNA: TGCGCCAGCAGCTTGGTAACCGGGAGTGGGGAGACCCAGTACTTC.

The chain combines TRBV2 with TRBJ1-6; D uncertain. The V gene's germline CDR1 is SNHLY and CDR2 FYNNEI. CDR3 length equals 16 residues. The germline V and J ends were trimmed by 4 bases and 5 bases, with 15 bases remaining between them. The CDR3 protein is CASSVRRQMNNSPLHF. The CDR3 DNA sequence: TGTGCCAGCAGTGTGAGAAGACAAATGAATAATTCACCCCTCCACTTT.

A few counts support this clone. The rearrangement uses TRBV6-2 or TRBV6-3 and TRBJ1-5; D unclear. This CDR3 comprises 13 residues. The V and J ends lost 2 bases and 5 bases respectively, with 7 bases between them. Germline assignment: CDR1 MNHEY and CDR2 SVGEGT. The CDR3 sequence is CASSYARDQPQHF. The DNA of the CDR3 is TGTGCCAGCAGTTACGCGCGGGATCAGCCCCAGCATTTT.

The rearrangement links TRBV6-2 or TRBV6-3 to TRBJ1-2, with D hard to call. Deletions cut 2 bases from V and 4 bases from J, with 11 bases between. The CDR3 length is 14 residues. CDR1 and CDR2 from the germline V gene are MNHEY and SVGEGT. CDR3 DNA sequence: TGTGCCAGCAGTTACCGCACGTGGAGCTATGGCTACACCTTC. Protein product: CASSYRTWSYGYTF.

This chain links TRBV2 with TRBJ2-7, with 7 bases fitting TRBD1. From germline, CDR1 is SNHLY and CDR2 FYNNEI. This CDR3 is built from 13 residues. After removal of 4 bases from V and 6 bases from J, the junction contained 6 bases not matched to a gene. The CDR3 loop reads CASSVRDRAEQYF. The CDR3 DNA is TGTGCCAGCAGTGTAAGGGACAGAGCCGAGCAGTACTTC. The whole variable domain, remainder taken from reference TRBV2 and TRBJ2-7, is EPEVTQTPSHQVTQMGQEVILRCVPISNHLYFYWYRQILGQKVEFLVSFYNNEISEKSEIFDDQFSVERPDGSNFTLKIRSTKLEDSAMYFCASSVRDRAEQYFGPGTRLTVT.

This clone was recorded only once. This chain joins TRBV13 and TRBJ1-2, with D tentatively TRBD1 (5 bases). The V end was cut by 1 base, the J end by 8 bases, with 8 bases between. The CDR3 extends over 12 amino acids. Germline V CDR1 and CDR2: PRHDT, FYEKMQ (reference sequence). The DNA of the CDR3 is TGTGCCAGCAGCTTAGCAGGGTCGGGCTACACCTTC. Translating it yields CASSLAGSGYTF.

This sequence joins TRBV7-2 and TRBJ1-1; 7 nucleotides line up with TRBD1. V shed 5 bases and J 5 bases; nucleotides not matched to a gene: 2. CDR1 and CDR2 from the germline V gene are SGHTA and FQGNSA. This CDR3 comprises 12 residues. The CDR3, as DNA: TGTGCCAGCAGCCAGGGGGTGACTGAAGCTTTCTTT. This gives the protein CASSQGVTEAFF.

This clone was detected only a few times. The V and J genes are TRBV24-1 and TRBJ2-1, with 8 bases fitting TRBD1. Germline V gene sequence: CDR1 KGHDR, CDR2 SFDVKD. This CDR3 has 16 residues. The V segment lost 4 bases and the J segment 6 bases; nucleotides outside the gene matches: 10. This CDR3 is CATSEPTGQVGNEQFF. CDR3 in DNA: TGTGCCACCAGTGAGCCCACGGGACAGGTCGGCAATGAGCAGTTCTTC.

The rearrangement links TRBV20-1 to TRBJ1-5; 8 bases agree with TRBD1. Germline V gives CDR1 DFQATT, CDR2 SNEGSKA (reference sequence). J gave up 1 base and V 6 bases, and 8 bases lay outside the gene matches. This CDR3 spans 15 amino acids. As DNA, the CDR3 is TGCAGTGCCAGTGAACAGGGGGGAAGCAATCAGCCCCAGCATTTT. Amino acid sequence: CSASEQGGSNQPQHF.

V is TRBV21-1 and J is TRBJ1-1; no check of the table's D call, TRBD1, against the DNA was made. TRBV21-1 is noted as a pseudogene. The CDR3 contains 15 residues. CDR3 protein: CASSTLRTGPEEAFF. CDR3 coding DNA: TGTGCCAGCAGCACCCTTCGGACAGGCCCCGAAGAAGCTTTCTTT.

This sequence joins TRBV5-1 and TRBJ2-5; TRBD2 matches 7 bases. This CDR3 region has 14 residues. The germline CDR1 and CDR2 sequences are SGHRS and YFSETQ. Losses at the gene ends were 0 bases for V and 2 bases for J; bases not matched to a gene: 1. This CDR3 is CASSLVGGQETQYF. DNA for the CDR3: TGCGCCAGCAGCTTGGTCGGGGGGCAAGAGACCCAGTACTTC.